This passage covers 10 T cell receptor beta chains from one sample sequenced in a study of regulatory T cells in long-lasting Graves disease. The time point: persistent/refractory GD, antithyroid drugs over 5 years with positive TRAb. Making the TCR library involved RNA that had been extracted from PBMCs. With iRepertoire HTBI primers and Arm-PCR of CDR3 regions, TCR beta libraries were built. TCRdb re-derived calls from the multiplex PCR reads in MiXCR, one entry per CDR3 protein. The data hold approximately 440,000 distinct CDR3 sequences, with 20% to 30% observed a single time. The sample was peripheral blood mononuclear cells (PBMCs), taken when the disease was refractory, from a patient treated with antithyroid drugs. The receptor source for this set is a female donor with Graves disease.

The table lists this clonotype with a count of one. The chain combines TRBV7-8 with TRBJ2-1; D assignment may be TRBD1 or TRBD2 (7 bases each). CDR1 and CDR2 (germline): SGHVS, FQNEAQ. V gave up 5 bases and J gave up 6 bases, with 17 bases separating them. The CDR3 contains 15 residues. The CDR3 sequence: CASSPGRTGANEQFF. CDR3 sequence (DNA): TGTGCCAGCAGCCCCGGGAGGACAGGAGCCAATGAGCAGTTCTTC.

A few counts support this clonotype. The chain employs TRBV19 and TRBJ1-1, with a possible D match to TRBD1 (5 bases). Trimming pared 3 bases from V and 4 bases from J, leaving 12 bases between. The CDR3 extends over 14 amino acids. The germline gives CDR1 LNHDA, CDR2 SQIVND (reference sequence). The CDR3 region is CASSIGGVITEAFF. CDR3 coding DNA: TGTGCCAGTAGTATCGGGGGGGTAATCACTGAAGCTTTCTTT.

DNA for the CDR3: TGCAGCGTTGAAGGCGGCTTGATGGGCTACAATGAGCAGTTCTTC. Translated: CSVEGGLMGYNEQFF. The V and J genes are TRBV29-1 and TRBJ2-1; D gene uncertain. Between the trimmed V and J ends, which lost 1 base and 3 bases, there was a span of 13 bases. Germline CDR1 reads SQVTM; CDR2 reads ANQGSEA. This CDR3 contains 15 residues.

This clonotype appeared many times. This chain uses TRBV2 with TRBJ1-1, with D possibly TRBD1 on 6 matching bases. Trimming took 6 bases from V and 0 from J, leaving 14 bases between them. Germline V CDR1 and CDR2: SNHLY, FYNNEI. The CDR3 has 15 amino acids. CDR3 amino acids: CASRKSGVMNTEAFF. The CDR3 DNA is TGTGCCAGCAGAAAATCAGGGGTCATGAACACTGAAGCTTTCTTT. Using reference TRBV2 and TRBJ1-1 for the parts outside the CDR3, the full variable domain is EPEVTQTPSHQVTQMGQEVILRCVPISNHLYFYWYRQILGQKVEFLVSFYNNEISEKSEIFDDQFSVERPDGSNFTLKIRSTKLEDSAMYFCASRKSGVMNTEAFFGQGTRLTVV.

V and J are TRBV28 and TRBJ2-5; TRBD1 agrees at 9 bases. CDR1 MDHEN and CDR2 SYDVKM come from the germline V gene. The CDR3 runs to 15 residues. V gave up 5 bases and J gave up 5 bases; unmatched junction bases: 9. Written as DNA, the CDR3 is TGTGCCAGCAGTATGAACCGGGACAGGGTTGAGACCCAGTACTTC. This codes for CASSMNRDRVETQYF.

The genes are TRBV29-1 and TRBJ2-3, with no clear D. V lost 5 bases and J 1 base, leaving 10 bases between the germline ends. Germline lookup yields CDR1 SQVTM and CDR2 ANQGSEA. This CDR3 is built from 13 residues. The CDR3 loop is CSVRGPGTDTQYF. CDR3 coding DNA: TGCAGCGTTCGCGGACCCGGCACAGATACGCAGTATTTT.

V usage is TRBV6-1 and J usage is TRBJ2-7; TRBD1 might be the D (6 bases). Deletions cut 5 bases from V and 3 bases from J, with 17 bases between. The CDR3 runs to 15 residues. Germline V gives CDR1 MNHNS, CDR2 SASEGT. The CDR3 sequence: CASSPGAISSYEQYF. The DNA of the CDR3 is TGTGCCAGCAGTCCAGGGGCTATTTCGAGCTACGAGCAGTACTTC.

The V and J genes are TRBV30 and TRBJ2-7, with D perhaps TRBD2 (5 bases). The CDR3 runs 14 residues. Germline loops: CDR1 GTSNPN, CDR2 SVGIG (reference sequence). V was shortened by 3 bases and J by 2 bases, with 14 bases between the two germline ends. CDR3 DNA sequence: TGTGCCTGGAGGGAAGAGGGAAAGGCCTACGAGCAGTACTTC. Protein sequence: CAWREEGKAYEQYF.

This clonotype was recorded a few times. The chain uses TRBV6-2 or TRBV6-3 and TRBJ1-5; D is perhaps TRBD1 (5 bases). Germline CDR1 MNHEY, CDR2 SVGEGT. The CDR3 is made up of 15 amino acids. Deletions cut 2 bases from V and 6 bases from J, with 14 bases between. The CDR3 here is CASSYVAGAGQPQHF. The CDR3 DNA is TGTGCCAGCAGTTACGTCGCTGGGGCGGGTCAGCCCCAGCATTTT.

The chain carries TRBV28 and TRBJ1-5; D possibly corresponds to TRBD1 (6 bases). The CDR3 is made up of 17 amino acids. Germline CDR1 MDHEN, CDR2 SYDVKM. V was trimmed by 6 bases and J by 5 bases, leaving 23 bases between them. CDR3 DNA: TGTGCCAGCAGGAATGATGATTTACAGGGCTGGGATCAGCCCCAGCATTTT. Residues: CASRNDDLQGWDQPQHF.